Listed here are 22 T cell receptor beta chains from one sample, sequenced in a study of early stage breast cancer tumors. Generated by immunoSEQ multiplex PCR, the TCRdb table keeps only in-frame clones and is missing some. The sample includes about 17,000 clones, around four fifths seen only once; the top ten take over 1.5%. Sequencing was carried out using blood. The receptors come from a person aged 70 to 79 with breast cancer.

The chain is built from TRBV7-9 and TRBJ2-5, with 9 bases lining up with TRBD1. This CDR3 region has 14 residues. With V trimmed by 1 base and J by 5 bases, 2 bases remained unmatched. The germline V gene encodes CDR1 SEHNR and CDR2 FQNEAQ (reference sequence). CDR3 in amino acids: CASSLGGTGETQYF. CDR3 DNA: TGTGCCAGCAGCTTAGGTGGGACAGGGGAGACCCAGTACTTC.

The chain uses TRBV6-6 and TRBJ2-7; weak D call: TRBD1 (6 bases). Looked up from germline, CDR1 is MNHNY and CDR2 is SVGAGI (reference sequence). The CDR3 consists of 13 residues. V was cut by 7 bases and J by 5 bases, with 15 bases left in between. In DNA form, the CDR3 reads TGTGCCAGCATGGGGGCTCTCGTCAACGAGCAGTACTTC. It is translated as CASMGALVNEQYF.

V and J are TRBV7-8 and TRBJ1-1; 9 bases are a match to TRBD1. Germline assignment: CDR1 SGHVS and CDR2 FQNEAQ. With V trimmed by 4 bases and J by 5 bases, 2 bases remained unmatched. The CDR3 contains 13 residues. CDR3: CASSYGTGTEAFF. Here the CDR3 DNA reads TGTGCCAGCAGCTATGGGACAGGGACTGAAGCTTTCTTT.

The genes are TRBV30 and TRBJ2-3, with 7 bases fitting TRBD1. Germline loops: CDR1 GTSNPN, CDR2 SVGIG (reference sequence). J was trimmed by 2 bases and V by 7 bases; bases with no gene match: 12. The CDR3 loop spans 15 amino acids. CDR3 loop: CAFTPLDRPTDTQYF. As DNA, the CDR3 is TGTGCCTTCACCCCTCTGGACAGGCCCACAGATACGCAGTATTTT.

This chain uses TRBV15 with TRBJ2-5; D may be TRBD2 (7 bases). V was cut by 1 base and J by 4 bases, with 10 bases left in between. This CDR3 is 14 amino acids long. CDR1 is LNHNV and CDR2 is YYDKDF in the germline V gene (reference sequence). CDR3 sequence: CATSRGRGGETQYF. The CDR3 DNA reads as TGTGCCACCAGCAGAGGGAGGGGGGGAGAGACCCAGTACTTC. Together with reference TRBV15 and TRBJ2-5, the CDR3 gives the full variable domain: DAMVIQNPRYQVTQFGKPVTLSCSQTLNHNVMYWYQQKSSQAPKLLFHYYDKDFNNEADTPDNFQSRRPNTSFCFLDIRSPGLGDTAMYLCATSRGRGGETQYFGPGTRLLVL.

This clone came up a few times. V is TRBV30 and J is TRBJ1-1; D not certain. Trimming pared 4 bases from V and 5 bases from J, leaving 14 bases between. The CDR3 totals 13 residues. Germline V gene data show CDR1 as GTSNPN and CDR2 as SVGIG (reference sequence). This CDR3 reads CAWKAGGRTEAFF. The DNA of the CDR3 is TGTGCCTGGAAGGCAGGAGGAAGAACTGAAGCTTTCTTT.

V gene TRBV4-1 combines with J gene TRBJ2-2; 10 bases fit TRBD2. CDR1 and CDR2 (germline): MGHRA, YSYEKL. This CDR3 is built from 17 residues. J lost 2 bases, V lost 2 bases, and 5 bases had no gene match. CDR3 protein: CASSQNSGGANTGELFF. Here the CDR3 DNA reads TGCGCCAGCAGCCAAAACAGCGGGGGGGCAAACACCGGGGAGCTGTTTTTT.

The rearrangement uses TRBV7-6 and TRBJ2-5; perhaps TRBD2 as D (7 bases). From germline, CDR1 is SGHVS and CDR2 FNYEAQ. Trimming left V 6 bases short and J 4 bases short, with 18 bases between. The CDR3 loop spans 15 amino acids. The CDR3 loop is CASSPGGGGSETQYF. The DNA of the CDR3 is TGTGCCAGCAGTCCCGGGGGCGGGGGTTCAGAGACCCAGTACTTC. Based on the CDR3 plus reference TRBV7-6 and TRBJ2-5, the full variable domain is GAGVSQSPRYKVTKRGQDVALRCDPISGHVSLYWYRQALGQGPEFLTYFNYEAQQDKSGLPNDRFSAERPEGSISTLTIQRTEQRDSAMYRCASSPGGGGSETQYFGPGTRLLVL.

The chain uses TRBV6-6 and TRBJ2-7; possibly TRBD1 for D (5 bases). Germline V lookup: CDR1 MNHNY, CDR2 SVGAGI (reference sequence). V lost 5 bases, J lost 1 base, and 12 bases lay in between. This CDR3 contains 14 residues. The CDR3 nucleotides are TGTGCCAGCAGTGCCCGCGGACAATCCTACGAGCAGTACTTC. It codes for CASSARGQSYEQYF.

The chain couples TRBV5-1 to TRBJ2-2, with 9 bases that match TRBD2. Germline assignment: CDR1 SGHRS and CDR2 YFSETQ. V was pared by 2 bases and J by 0 bases, with 5 bases of the junction left unmatched. The CDR3 has 17 amino acids. CDR3 nucleotides: TGCGCCAGCAGCTTCTACCTAGCGGGGCCGAACACCGGGGAGCTGTTTTTT. Residues: CASSFYLAGPNTGELFF.

The J gene is TRBJ1-1, the V gene TRBV6-5; the match to TRBD1 covers 8 bases. V shed 3 bases, J shed 5 bases, and the junction held 5 bases outside the gene matches. This CDR3 has 14 residues. The V gene's germline CDR1 is MNHEY and CDR2 SVGAGI. As DNA, the CDR3 is TGTGCCAGCAGTTATAACGGACAGGGTACTGAAGCTTTCTTT. Protein: CASSYNGQGTEAFF.

This rearrangement joins TRBV30 to TRBJ1-2, with 10 bases matching TRBD1. This CDR3 is 15 amino acids long. The germline V gene has CDR1 GTSNPN and CDR2 SVGIG (reference sequence). V lost 3 bases to trimming and J lost 7 bases; unmatched junction nucleotides: 11. CDR3 protein: CAWRLRTGGRGGYTF. CDR3 sequence (DNA): TGTGCCTGGAGGTTACGGACAGGGGGTAGGGGTGGCTACACCTTC.

The rearrangement uses TRBV7-3 and TRBJ2-7, with D possibly being TRBD1 (7 bases). The CDR3 has 15 residues. The V gene's germline CDR1 is SGHTA and CDR2 FQGTGA. Between the trimmed V and J ends, which lost 5 bases and 4 bases, there was a span of 18 bases. CDR3 sequence (DNA): TGTGCCAGCAGCCGACAGGGAGGTATAGAATACGAGCAGTACTTC. Its protein product is CASSRQGGIEYEQYF.

The chain employs TRBV11-2 and TRBJ1-6; a possible D gene is TRBD1 (5 bases). The CDR3 is 14 amino acids. Germline loops: CDR1 SGHAT, CDR2 FQNNGV. The V end lost 1 base, the J end lost 10 bases, and 11 bases lay between the germline ends. This CDR3 reads CASSLVGGSSPLHF. CDR3 in DNA: TGTGCCAGCAGCTTAGTCGGGGGGAGCTCACCCCTCCACTTT. Using reference TRBV11-2 and TRBJ1-6 for the parts outside the CDR3, the full variable domain is EAGVAQSPRYKIIEKRQSVAFWCNPISGHATLYWYQQILGQGPKLLIQFQNNGVVDDSQLPKDRFSAERLKGVDSTLKIQPAKLEDSAVYLCASSLVGGSSPLHFGNGTRLTVT.

The chain carries TRBV6-1 and TRBJ2-7; TRBD1 agrees at 8 bases. Unmatched junction bases numbered 5, after V lost 4 bases and J lost 3 bases. The germline V gene encodes CDR1 MNHNS and CDR2 SASEGT. The CDR3 sequence is 14 residues long. CDR3 DNA: TGTGCCAGCAGTGTGGCAGGGGGCTACTACGAGCAGTACTTC. Protein product: CASSVAGGYYEQYF.

The chain combines TRBV9 with TRBJ1-6; D gene ambiguous. The germline gives CDR1 SGDLS, CDR2 YYNGEE. The CDR3 spans 15 residues. V was shortened by 0 bases and J by 8 bases, with 12 bases between the two germline ends. CDR3 sequence: CASSVVGRDHSPLHF. The DNA of the CDR3 is TGTGCCAGCAGCGTAGTTGGGAGAGATCATTCACCCCTCCACTTT. The variable domain in full, with the rest retrieved from reference TRBV9 and TRBJ1-6, is DSGVTQTPKHLITATGQRVTLRCSPRSGDLSVYWYQQSLDQGLQFLIQYYNGEERAKGNILERFSAQQFPDLHSELNLSSLELGDSALYFCASSVVGRDHSPLHFGNGTRLTVT.

Here the CDR3 reads CASSPCRGEQYF. CDR3 DNA sequence: TGTGCCAGCAGCCCCTGTCGGGGCGAGCAGTACTTC. This sequence joins TRBV28 and TRBJ2-7; perhaps TRBD2 as D (5 bases). Germline V gene data show CDR1 as MDHEN and CDR2 as SYDVKM. Trimming cost V 6 bases and J 6 bases, with 12 bases left between them. The length of the CDR3 is 12 residues.

The chain carries TRBV2 and TRBJ1-1; D possibly corresponds to TRBD1 (6 bases). The CDR3 runs to 13 residues. Germline V lookup: CDR1 SNHLY, CDR2 FYNNEI. V shed 4 bases and J shed 2 bases, with 8 bases lying between them. CDR3: CASSVQGNTEAFF. The CDR3 nucleotides read TGTGCCAGCAGTGTACAGGGTAACACTGAAGCTTTCTTT.

The chain has TRBV30 and TRBJ1-2, with D tentatively TRBD1 (5 bases). CDR3 length equals 14 residues. The germline gives CDR1 GTSNPN, CDR2 SVGIG (reference sequence). Trimming pared 2 bases from V and 0 bases from J, leaving 10 bases between. For the CDR3, the DNA is TGTGCCTGGAGTCGACAGTACTCTAACTATGGCTACACCTTC. Protein product: CAWSRQYSNYGYTF.

The V and J genes are TRBV5-4 and TRBJ2-2; 8 bases line up with TRBD1. Germline CDR1 SGHNT, CDR2 YYREEE (reference sequence). CDR3 length: 13 residues. For the CDR3, the DNA is TGTGTCTTGGACAGGGCGAACACCGGGGAGCTGTTTTTT. It codes for CVLDRANTGELFF.

V is TRBV27 and J is TRBJ1-1, with a tentative D call TRBD1 (5 bases). Trimming removed 4 bases from V and 6 bases from J, with 6 bases in between. Germline-derived CDR1 and CDR2 are MNHEY and SMNVEV (reference sequence). The CDR3 loop spans 11 amino acids. CDR3 bases: TGTGCCAGCAGTTCAGGGTCTGAAGCTTTCTTT. Translation: CASSSGSEAFF.

The chain couples TRBV27 to TRBJ2-7; D is perhaps TRBD1 (5 bases). Germline CDR1 and CDR2: MNHEY and SMNVEV (reference sequence). The V end was cut by 6 bases, the J end by 5 bases, with 14 bases between. The CDR3 contains 13 residues. CDR3 DNA: TGTGCCAGCAGCGACCAGGGAAAAAACGAGCAGTACTTC. This sequence encodes CASSDQGKNEQYF.